A single sample gave rise to the 15 T cell receptor beta chains below, sequenced in a study of CD8+ T cells in alopecia areata (dated by TCRdb to 2016 to 2019). Libraries were constructed by the immunoSEQ multiplex PCR assay. RNA was extracted from all samples and reverse transcribed into cDNA as template for TCR sequencing. TCRdb carries this immuneACCESS record with in-frame sequences only. Its versions omit some clonotypes, under half of them owing to an unresolved V gene in the studies checked, with the rest unexplained. This sample shows over 5,500 clones, and none of them turns up only once. Less than 35% of the sample rests with the top ten. Cells from mouse cutaneous lymph nodes were pooled, stained for CD4, CD8alpha, NKG2D, NKG2ACE and other markers, and then sorted on a BD Influx. The sequenced sample consisted of CD8+ T cells sorted from a lymph node. The receptors were gathered from a C3H/HeJ mouse with alopecia areata. Mice of this line possess the MHC haplotype H2-k.

By frequency in the sample, this clone is medium-sized. Mouse germline and gene names are used. The CDR3 end lies 4 residues beyond the end of the read and is filled in from the germline J gene. The chain uses TRBV13-1 and TRBJ1-1, with D possibly matching TRBD1 (5 bases). The ends were cut back, 4 bases at V and 4 bases at J, with 5 bases in the middle. The CDR3 loop spans 11 amino acids. Germline CDR1 is NSHNY and CDR2 is SYGAGN. Partial CDR3 DNA: TGTGCCAGCAGTCAGGGCACA. It codes for CASSQGT. From start to end, the CDR3 is CASSQGTEVFF.

This clone was seen repeatedly, ten times or more. Any gene name here is a mouse gene name. The read is 4 residues too short to cover the CDR3 end, so that end is filled in from the germline J gene. The same CDR3 can be traced to other DNA sequences in this sample. The rearrangement links TRBV31 to TRBJ2-5; D is uncertain. V was trimmed by 2 bases and J by 0 bases, leaving 6 bases between them. CDR1 GKSSPN and CDR2 SITVG come from the germline V gene. This CDR3 comprises 13 residues. CDR3: CAWSYVNQDTQYF. The covered CDR3 bases are TGTGCCTGGAGTTATGTTAACCAAGAC.

Sample share makes this clone medium-sized. Mouse gene names apply. The read ends 4 residues shy of where the CDR3 ends; the end is completed using the germline J gene. The rearrangement uses TRBV1 and TRBJ1-1; D not certain. CDR1 and CDR2 (germline): NSQYPW, LRSPGD (reference sequence). Trimming removed 2 bases at V and 0 bases at J, with 4 bases between. This CDR3 has 13 amino acids. The CDR3: CTCSAHANTEVFF. The sequenced CDR3 bases are TGCACCTGCAGTGCACATGCAAACACA.

This clone was counted only a few times. The gene names given are mouse names. CDR3 in amino acids: CASSQDLGVQDTQYF. Partial CDR3 DNA: TGTGCCAGCAGCCAAGATCTGGGGGTCCAAGAC. V and J are TRBV5 and TRBJ2-5; 7 nucleotides align to TRBD2. Sequencing ends 4 residues short of the CDR3 end; the germline J gene provides the rest. The CDR3 contains 15 residues. From germline, CDR1 is LGHNA and CDR2 YNLKQL (reference sequence). Unmatched junction bases numbered 2, after V lost 0 bases and J lost 2 bases.

This clone has a count of ten or more. The germline and genes are mouse ones. The read finishes 4 residues shy of the CDR3 end, and the germline J gene is used to complete it. The rearrangement joins TRBV1 to TRBJ2-1; 8 bases map to TRBD2. This CDR3 contains 14 residues. Per germline, CDR1 NSQYPW and CDR2 LRSPGD (reference sequence). CDR3 DNA, as far as it was read: TGCACCTGCAGTGACGGGGGGGCGCTAGCT. Its protein product is CTCSDGGALA. The entire CDR3 sequence reads CTCSDGGALAEQFF. Supplemented by reference TRBV1 and TRBJ2-1, the full variable domain reads VTLLEQNPRWRLVPRGQAVNLRCILKNSQYPWMSWYQQDLQKQLQWLFTLRSPGDKEVKSLPGADYLATRVTDTELRLQVANMSQGRTLYCTCSDGGALAEQFFGPGTRLTVL.

This clone was recorded a few times. Mouse gene names apply. The read ends 4 residues before the CDR3 terminus; that terminus is restored from the germline J gene. The V and J genes are TRBV29 and TRBJ2-2; 9 bases match TRBD1. Losses at the gene ends were 3 bases for V and 4 bases for J; bases not matched to a gene: 6. There are 16 residues in the CDR3. Germline V lookup: CDR1 MSHET, CDR2 SYDVDS. CDR3 sequence: CASSFPDRGGTGQLYF. The sequenced CDR3 bases are TGTGCTAGCAGTTTCCCGGACAGGGGCGGCACCGGG. Full variable domain (remainder filled in from reference TRBV29 and TRBJ2-2): DMKVTQMPRYLIKRMGENVLLECGQDMSHETMYWYRQDPGLGLQLIYISYDVDSNSEGDIPKGYRVSRKKREHFSLILDSAKTNQTSVYFCASSFPDRGGTGQLYFGEGSKLTVL.

This clone was seen at least ten times. These gene names are mouse names. The CDR3 is cut off 4 residues early in the read; its end comes from the germline J gene. This rearrangement joins TRBV12-1 to TRBJ1-2; 7 bases fit TRBD1. This CDR3 region has 15 residues. J lost 1 base, V lost 2 bases, and 6 bases had no gene match. The germline V gene has CDR1 SGHSN and CDR2 HYEKVE. The CDR3 protein is CASSPPGQRNSDYTF. The sequenced part of the CDR3 DNA is TGTGCCAGCTCTCCCCCGGGACAGAGAAACTCC.

This clone appeared a few times. Gene labels here are mouse ones. The observed sequence ends 4 residues before the CDR3 terminus, with the missing tail filled in from the germline J gene. J is TRBJ2-5 and V is TRBV13-3; 12 nucleotides match TRBD2. Germline CDR1 and CDR2: NNHDY and SYVADS. Trimming removed 5 bases from V and 2 bases from J; junction bases left unmatched: 3. The CDR3 consists of 15 residues. The chain's CDR3 is CASRGLGGGQDTQYF. Incomplete CDR3 DNA: TGTGCCAGCAGAGGACTGGGGGGGGGCCAAGAC.

With regard to this clone: The genes and germline here are from mouse. The read ends 4 residues early relative to the CDR3; the germline J gene fills the gap. The chain recombines TRBV14 with TRBJ2-2; 8 positions agree with TRBD1. The CDR3 is 16 amino acids. The germline V gene encodes CDR1 SGHDT and CDR2 FRDEAV. V lost 4 bases and J lost 0; bases outside the gene matches: 5. This chain's CDR3 is CASSALDRANTGQLYF. Partial CDR3 DNA: TGTGCCAGCAGTGCCCTGGACAGGGCAAACACCGGG. Using reference TRBV14 and TRBJ2-2 for the parts outside the CDR3, the full variable domain is EAGVTQSPRYAVLQEGQAVSFWCDPISGHDTLYWYQQPRDQGPQLLVYFRDEAVIDNSQLPSDRFSAVRPKGTNSTLKIQSAKQGDTATYLCASSALDRANTGQLYFGEGSKLTVL.

This clone came up many times. The listed genes are named as in mouse. Coverage ceases 4 residues before the CDR3 finishes, and the germline J gene fills in the end. V and J are TRBV13-3 and TRBJ2-1, with 7 positions matching TRBD1. V lost 0 bases and J lost 2; bases outside the gene matches: 2. The CDR3 runs to 15 residues. Germline CDR1 NNHDY, CDR2 SYVADS. CDR3 region: CASSDAGTDYAEQFF. CDR3 bases read: TGTGCCAGCAGTGATGCCGGGACAGACTATGCT.

In this sample, this clone turned up a few times. Mouse names are used for the genes. The read terminates 4 residues before the CDR3 end, so the remaining end is supplied by the germline J gene. V and J are TRBV19 and TRBJ2-1, with 8 nucleotides matching TRBD1. The germline V gene has CDR1 FNHDT and CDR2 SITEND (reference sequence). The CDR3 sequence is 14 residues long. The CDR3 sequence is CASSIPGGEAEQFF. The CDR3 bases that were read are TGTGCCAGCAGTATACCAGGGGGCGAGGCT.

On this clone itself: Each gene name is a mouse one. Coverage ceases 4 residues before the CDR3 finishes, and the germline J gene fills in the end. The rearrangement links TRBV5 to TRBJ2-5, with 11 bases lining up with TRBD1. There are 16 residues in the CDR3. Looked up from germline, CDR1 is LGHNA and CDR2 is YNLKQL (reference sequence). Here the CDR3 reads CASSQDTDRGRDTQYF. Incomplete CDR3 DNA: TGTGCCAGCAGCCAAGATACGGACAGGGGGCGAGAC.

A remark on this clone: Gene names follow the mouse nomenclature. The CDR3 end falls 4 residues outside the read, so it is completed with the germline J gene. V usage is TRBV31 and J usage is TRBJ2-7; perhaps D is TRBD1 or TRBD2 (5 bases each). Looked up from germline, CDR1 is GKSSPN and CDR2 is SITVG. The CDR3 covers 14 residues. V was cut by 0 bases and J by 0 bases, with 9 bases left in between. The covered CDR3 bases are TGTGCCTGGAGTCTGGGGGAGAGCTCCTAT. This gives the protein CAWSLGESSY. The entire CDR3 protein is CAWSLGESSYEQYF.

This clone was recorded at least ten times. Gene names refer to mouse genes. The read ends 4 residues before the CDR3 terminus; that terminus is restored from the germline J gene. The J gene is TRBJ1-1, the V gene TRBV14; tentatively, D is TRBD1 (6 bases). The CDR3 spans 14 residues. From germline, CDR1 is SGHDT and CDR2 FRDEAV. Trimming took off 2 bases at V and 1 base at J, with 9 bases between the two ends. CDR3 DNA (partial): TGTGCCAGCAGTTTTGAGGGACAAAACACA. Protein sequence: CASSFEGQNT. The entire CDR3 protein reads CASSFEGQNTEVFF.

This clone was detected only a few times. Mouse germline and gene names are used. The read comes to an end 4 residues before the CDR3 does, leaving the germline J gene to fill in the end. The V call is TRBV12-1, the J call TRBJ2-7; D is uncertain. Germline CDR1 and CDR2: SGHSN and HYEKVE. Trimming removed 0 bases from V and 1 base from J, with 9 bases in between. This CDR3 region has 14 residues. The CDR3: CASSLTDGSYEQYF. The sequenced part of the CDR3 DNA is TGTGCCAGCTCTCTCACAGACGGGTCCTAT. The full variable domain, rest sourced from reference TRBV12-1 and TRBJ2-7, is DSGVVQSPRHIIKEKGGRSVLTCIPISGHSNVVWYQQTLGKELKFLIQHYEKVERDKGFLPSRFSVQQFDDYHSEMNMSALELEDSAMYFCASSLTDGSYEQYFGPGTRLTVL.